These 14 T cell receptor beta chains share one sample of origin, sequenced in a study of blood T cell repertoires in COVID-19 (dated by TCRdb to 2020 to 2022). Libraries were built with the immunoSEQ multiplex PCR assay. TCRdb stores this immuneACCESS table with in-frame sequences only. Part of the clones is absent; in the studies checked, under half of the shortfall reflects unresolved V genes, and no reason is known for the rest. The sample yields 25,000 to 30,000 clones; about two thirds were counted once. The ten top clones hold 20% to 25% of the sample. Sequenced input: peripheral blood. Receptor source: a boy between 2 and 10 years old with active or convalescent COVID-19.

The chain combines TRBV12-3 or TRBV12-4 with TRBJ1-1, with 7 positions matching TRBD1. This CDR3 is 13 amino acids long. The V segment lost 5 bases and the J segment 1 base; nucleotides outside the gene matches: 1. The CDR3 nucleotides are TGTGCCAGCAGTCGACAGGGGAACACTGAAGCTTTCTTT. This codes for CASSRQGNTEAFF.

This clone was seen a single time. The V call is TRBV18, the J call TRBJ1-2; D might be TRBD1 (6 bases). Trimming cost V 6 bases and J 4 bases, with 21 bases left between them. The CDR3 is 16 residues long. Germline V gives CDR1 KGHSH, CDR2 LQKENI. CDR3 residues: CASSPARHRAFYGYTF. The CDR3 region has the DNA TGTGCCAGCTCGCCCGCTAGGCACAGGGCCTTCTATGGCTACACCTTC.

By share, this clone ranks as medium-sized (0.01 to 0.1%). V and J are TRBV25-1 and TRBJ1-4; 7 nucleotides align to TRBD1. Unmatched junction bases numbered 15, after V lost 3 bases and J lost 8 bases. Per the germline V gene, CDR1 is MGHDK and CDR2 is SYGVNS. The CDR3 totals 17 residues. CDR3: CASSEPTGKGYFEKLFF. The CDR3 DNA reads TGTGCCAGCAGTGAGCCGACAGGGAAGGGATACTTCGAAAAACTGTTTTTT.

The chain joins TRBV4-1 to TRBJ1-1; D may be TRBD1 (5 bases). This CDR3 region has 14 residues. V lost 10 bases and J lost 0, with 15 bases in between. CDR1 MGHRA and CDR2 YSYEKL come from the germline V gene. This CDR3 reads CATRGGTMNTEAFF. The CDR3 DNA reads TGCGCCACCCGAGGAGGGACTATGAACACTGAAGCTTTCTTT.

This clone showed up just once. The chain has TRBV14 and TRBJ2-3; 12 bases match TRBD2. With V trimmed by 6 bases and J by 4 bases, 5 bases remained unmatched. The CDR3 runs to 15 residues. The germline gives CDR1 SGHDN, CDR2 FVKESK. This CDR3 is CASRLAGGPADTQYF. CDR3 sequence (DNA): TGTGCCAGCAGGCTAGCGGGAGGGCCCGCAGATACGCAGTATTTT.

This clone was found once. The rearrangement joins TRBV4-2 to TRBJ1-3, with D maybe TRBD1 (5 bases). There are 18 residues in the CDR3. V was pared by 0 bases and J by 1 base, with 16 bases between. Germline V gene data show CDR1 as LGHNA and CDR2 as YNFKEQ. CDR3 amino acids: CASSQDTAGTLSGNTIYF. In nucleotides, the CDR3 is TGTGCCAGCAGCCAAGATACGGCAGGGACTTTGTCTGGAAACACCATATATTTT.

The chain joins TRBV5-6 to TRBJ1-1; D not certain. V lost 0 bases to trimming and J lost 0 bases, with 6 bases between them. Germline CDR1 and CDR2: SGHDT and YYEEEE. CDR3 length: 14 residues. CDR3 DNA sequence: TGTGCCAGCAGCTTGGGCCGGTTGAACACTGAAGCTTTCTTT. This translates into CASSLGRLNTEAFF.

The chain has TRBV14 and TRBJ1-3; 9 nucleotides agree with TRBD1. CDR1 SGHDN and CDR2 FVKESK come from the germline V gene. V gave up 4 bases and J gave up 4 bases; unmatched junction bases: 8. CDR3 length: 16 residues. CDR3 amino acids: CASSRRTGDAGNTIYF. For the CDR3, the DNA is TGTGCCAGCAGCCGTCGGACAGGGGATGCCGGAAACACCATATATTTT.

The rearrangement uses TRBV29-1 and TRBJ1-3; a possible D gene is TRBD1 (5 bases). The length of the CDR3 is 14 residues. Looked up from germline, CDR1 is SQVTM and CDR2 is ANQGSEA. V was trimmed by 6 bases and J by 4 bases, leaving 16 bases between them. CDR3 DNA: TGCAGCGTCGCCGCGGGGGGTGGGGGAAACACCATATATTTT. Protein: CSVAAGGGGNTIYF. The complete variable domain, with remaining parts taken from reference TRBV29-1 and TRBJ1-3, reads SAVISQKPSRDICQRGTSLTIQCQVDSQVTMMFWYRQQPGQSLTLIATANQGSEATYESGFVIDKFPISRPNLTFSTLTVSNMSPEDSSIYLCSVAAGGGGNTIYFGEGSWLTVV.

The V call is TRBV19, the J call TRBJ1-1, with 10 bases fitting TRBD1. There are 16 residues in the CDR3. The germline V gene has CDR1 LNHDA and CDR2 SQIVND (reference sequence). V dropped 5 bases and J dropped 6; count of bases not matched to a gene: 12. This CDR3 is CASSPRTGGTPAEAFF. In DNA, the CDR3 is TGTGCCAGTAGTCCCCGGACAGGGGGTACCCCCGCTGAAGCTTTCTTT.

This clone occurred a few times. V gene TRBV10-3 combines with J gene TRBJ1-5; D not resolved. The CDR3 has 14 residues. Germline lookup yields CDR1 ENHRY and CDR2 SYGVKD. Trimming cost V 0 bases and J 3 bases, with 6 bases left between them. For the CDR3, the DNA is TGTGCCATCAGTGAGTCCGGGAACAATCAGCCCCAGCATTTT. It yields the protein CAISESGNNQPQHF.

CDR3 DNA: TGTGCCAGCAGCTTAAGTCCCCACCCGGGGATAAGGGGGCAGCCCCAGCATTTT. Protein product: CASSLSPHPGIRGQPQHF. The gene calls are TRBV7-2 and TRBJ1-5; a possible D gene is TRBD1 (6 bases). The CDR3 runs 18 residues. Trimming removed 2 bases from V and 7 bases from J, with 24 bases in between. Germline CDR1 is SGHTA and CDR2 is FQGNSA.

This clone is classed as medium-sized. This sequence joins TRBV28 and TRBJ2-1, with D possibly matching TRBD2 (6 bases). The CDR3 length is 13 residues. Germline CDR1 reads MDHEN; CDR2 reads SYDVKM. Between the trimmed V and J ends, which lost 3 bases and 9 bases, there was a span of 12 bases. CDR3: CASSFGAAGEQFF. The CDR3 DNA is TGTGCCAGCAGTTTTGGGGCAGCGGGTGAGCAGTTCTTC.

This sequence joins TRBV9 and TRBJ2-3, with TRBD2 matching over 9 bases. J gave up 1 base and V 3 bases, and 6 bases lay outside the gene matches. Germline V gene sequence: CDR1 SGDLS, CDR2 YYNGEE. The CDR3 length is 16 residues. The CDR3 nucleotides are TGTGCCAGCAGCGGTAGCGGGAGAGCCGGCACAGATACGCAGTATTTT. It codes for CASSGSGRAGTDTQYF.